This T cell receptor (beta chain) was recovered during a study of CD8 T cells in Susac syndrome. The CDR3 sequence is 16 residues long. The ends were cut back, 6 bases at V and 3 bases at J, with 18 bases in the middle. cDNA came from roughly 0.5 to 1 ug RNA primed by random hexamers. TCRdb itself ran the immunoSEQ multiplex PCR reads through MiXCR, one entry per CDR3 protein. This table holds 200,000 to 250,000 distinct CDR3 sequences, 80% to 95% found once. The receptor was isolated from a human donor with multiple sclerosis. The genes are TRBV12-3 or TRBV12-4 and TRBJ2-4; no clear D. Input material: CD8+ T cells from PBMCs. The CDR3 spells CASSHHRAVGKNIQYF. In DNA, the CDR3 is TGTGCCAGCAGCCACCACCGGGCCGTCGGCAAAAACATTCAGTACTTC.